The 3 T cell receptor beta chains presented below share a single source sample, sequenced in a study of blood T cell repertoires in COVID-19. The data were produced by immunoSEQ multiplex PCR, yet TCRdb's version contains in-frame clones alone and is incomplete. The sample comprises tens of thousands of clones, around 88% of which are singletons, and 5% to 6.5% rests with the top ten. The sequenced material came from peripheral blood. The receptors were gathered from a man in his fifties with active COVID-19.

This clone has just one count. The gene calls are TRBV27 and TRBJ1-5; 7 bases agree with TRBD1. Germline V gene sequence: CDR1 MNHEY, CDR2 SMNVEV (reference sequence). The trim removed 4 bases at V and 9 bases at J, leaving 9 bases unmatched. CDR3 length: 14 residues. The CDR3 DNA reads TGTGCCAGCAGTTCCCGACAGGGCTGGCTGCCCCAGCATTTT. As protein: CASSSRQGWLPQHF.

The rearrangement links TRBV11-2 to TRBJ2-3, with D hard to call. Trimming stripped 5 bases from V and 2 bases from J, with 20 bases between. This CDR3 spans 17 amino acids. Germline V lookup: CDR1 SGHAT, CDR2 FQNNGV. CDR3 sequence: CASSRKLFSTPTDTQYF. The CDR3 DNA sequence: TGTGCCAGCAGCAGAAAATTATTTAGTACCCCCACAGATACGCAGTATTTT.

V is TRBV13 and J is TRBJ1-3; maybe TRBD1 (6 bases). Germline V CDR1 and CDR2: PRHDT, FYEKMQ (reference sequence). This CDR3 region has 14 residues. V was trimmed by 0 bases and J by 7 bases, leaving 10 bases between them. CDR3 in amino acids: CASSLGRGFNTIYF. CDR3 DNA sequence: TGTGCCAGCAGCTTAGGCAGGGGTTTTAACACCATATATTTT.